This T cell receptor beta chain was sequenced during a study of blood T cell repertoires in COVID-19. Study summary: Acute-phase and convalescent COVID-19 samples originated in the United States, Italy and Spain. Sources were T cells, B-cell-depleted T cells, or PBMCs; the material itself was cDNA or gDNA.

In the study's own analysis: From reference gene primer amplification, estimates of nucleated cell counts were derived. Sequenced by immunoSEQ multiplex PCR; TCRdb stores in-frame clones only, minus some. V and J calls and clone size follow that table, whereas D and trimming were derived from the DNA. The table shows 650,000 to 800,000 clones, with just under 90% occurring only once. Looked up from germline, CDR1 is GTSNPN and CDR2 is SVGIG (reference sequence). V lost 4 bases, J lost 1 base, and 11 bases lay in between. The CDR3 totals 14 residues. This sequence joins TRBV30 and TRBJ1-5; weak D call: TRBD1 (6 bases). The source material was peripheral blood. The TCR comes from a woman aged 18-30 years with acute or convalescent COVID-19. The CDR3 region has the DNA TGTGCCTGGATGGCCAGGGGAAGCAATCAGCCCCAGCATTTT. This encodes CAWMARGSNQPQHF.